The 23 T cell receptor beta chains presented below share a single source sample, sequenced in a study of control samples from healthy donors and cancer patients. Clones were read by immunoSEQ multiplex PCR, and TCRdb kept only the in-frame ones, dropping some. This sample has 100,000 or so clones, with around 89% found just once. What was sequenced was blood. These receptors were taken from a young man in good health.

The chain has TRBV7-8 and TRBJ1-1, with a tentative D call TRBD1 (6 bases). V lost 4 bases, J lost 10 bases, and 19 bases lay in between. The CDR3 is 14 residues long. In germline, CDR1 is SGHVS, CDR2 FQNEAQ. The CDR3 protein is CASSSTTGASIAFF. CDR3 DNA sequence: TGTGCCAGCAGCTCTACGACAGGAGCCTCAATAGCTTTCTTT.

This chain uses TRBV13 with TRBJ2-2; 11 bases line up with TRBD2. Germline V gene lookup returns CDR1 PRHDT and CDR2 FYEKMQ (reference sequence). CDR3 length: 14 amino acids. V trimming: 7 bases; J trimming: 7 bases; junction bases outside the gene matches: 5. CDR3 in amino acids: CASILAGEDGELFF. DNA for the CDR3: TGTGCCAGCATACTAGCGGGAGAGGACGGGGAGCTGTTTTTT. The entire variable domain, with the rest obtained from reference TRBV13 and TRBJ2-2, is as follows: AAGVIQSPRHLIKEKRETATLKCYPIPRHDTVYWYQQGPGQDPQFLISFYEKMQSDKGSIPDRFSAQQFSDYHSELNMSSLELGDSALYFCASILAGEDGELFFGEGSRLTVL.

This chain links TRBV3-1 (or the pseudogene TRBV3-2) with TRBJ1-1; D gene unclear. The CDR3 totals 14 residues. V gave up 4 bases and J gave up 0 bases, with 9 bases separating them. Germline V gene lookup returns CDR1 LGHDT and CDR2 YNNKEL (reference sequence). The chain's CDR3 is CASSPSSMNTEAFF. The CDR3 bases are TGTGCCAGCAGCCCCTCGAGCATGAACACTGAAGCTTTCTTT.

This chain joins TRBV5-6 and TRBJ2-5; 7 bases agree with TRBD2. V was clipped by 3 bases and J by 2 bases; unmatched bases: 4. Germline lookup yields CDR1 SGHDT and CDR2 YYEEEE. The CDR3 length is 14 residues. The CDR3 DNA is TGTGCCAGCAGCTCCCGGGGGGTACAAGAGACCCAGTACTTC. Its translation is CASSSRGVQETQYF.

This rearrangement joins TRBV30 to TRBJ1-4; TRBD1 agrees at 9 bases. Germline values: CDR1 GTSNPN, CDR2 SVGIG (reference sequence). CDR3 length: 16 residues. The J segment lost 6 bases and the V segment lost 2 bases, leaving 10 bases of the junction unmatched. The CDR3 DNA reads TGTGCCTGGAGTAGCCCGGGACAGGGCTGGGATGAAAAACTGTTTTTT. Residues: CAWSSPGQGWDEKLFF. The full variable domain, its missing parts supplied by reference TRBV30 and TRBJ1-4, is SQTIHQWPATLVQPVGSPLSLECTVEGTSNPNLYWYRQAAGRGLQLLFYSVGIGQISSEVPQNLSASRPQDRQFILSSKKLLLSDSGFYLCAWSSPGQGWDEKLFFGSGTQLSVL.

This chain connects TRBV11-2 to TRBJ1-1, with D possibly matching TRBD1 (6 bases). The length of the CDR3 is 15 residues. Trimming cost V 5 bases and J 5 bases, with 18 bases left between them. Germline V gene lookup returns CDR1 SGHAT and CDR2 FQNNGV. CDR3 sequence reads: CASSHQQGVGTEAFF. The CDR3 region has the DNA TGTGCCAGCAGCCACCAACAGGGAGTAGGGACTGAAGCTTTCTTT.

The chain employs TRBV20-1 and TRBJ2-5; TRBD2 matches 8 bases. The junction had 10 bases not matched to a gene; V was cut back by 6 bases and J by 4 bases. The CDR3 has 14 amino acids. Germline CDR1 DFQATT, CDR2 SNEGSKA (reference sequence). CDR3 region: CSASQPGGGETQYF. The DNA of the CDR3 is TGCAGTGCGAGTCAACCGGGAGGGGGAGAGACCCAGTACTTC.

The chain joins TRBV7-2 to TRBJ2-1; D gene uncertain. Between the trimmed V and J ends, which lost 5 bases and 1 base, there was a span of 12 bases. The germline V gene encodes CDR1 SGHTA and CDR2 FQGNSA. The CDR3 loop spans 15 amino acids. DNA for the CDR3: TGTGCCAGCAGCGCCTCAATGAGGTCCTACAATGAGCAGTTCTTC. This sequence encodes CASSASMRSYNEQFF.

This clone was seen only a few times. This chain joins TRBV5-6 and TRBJ1-6; TRBD1 aligns across 9 bases. Looked up from germline, CDR1 is SGHDT and CDR2 is YYEEEE. J lost 6 bases, V lost 3 bases, and 4 bases had no gene match. CDR3 length equals 15 residues. The CDR3 sequence is CASSWGQGSNSPLHF. In DNA, the CDR3 is TGTGCCAGCAGCTGGGGACAGGGAAGTAATTCACCCCTCCACTTT. Full variable domain (remainder filled in from reference TRBV5-6 and TRBJ1-6): DAGVTQSPTHLIKTRGQQVTLRCSPKSGHDTVSWYQQALGQGPQFIFQYYEEEERQRGNFPDRFSGHQFPNYSSELNVNALLLGDSALYLCASSWGQGSNSPLHFGNGTRLTVT.

The chain links TRBV6-2 or TRBV6-3 to TRBJ2-5; the D gene could be TRBD1 or TRBD2 (7 bases each). The CDR3 runs to 14 residues. Trimming left V 6 bases short and J 5 bases short, with 16 bases between. Per germline, CDR1 MNHEY and CDR2 SVGEGT. CDR3 in amino acids: CASSRGGGFETQYF. DNA of the CDR3: TGTGCCAGCAGCAGGGGGGGCGGTTTCGAGACCCAGTACTTC.

This clone was counted a single time. This chain links TRBV7-9 with TRBJ2-7; TRBD1 might be the D (5 bases). Germline CDR1 is SEHNR and CDR2 is FQNEAQ (reference sequence). This CDR3 has 15 residues. Trimming took off 1 base at V and 1 base at J, with 11 bases between the two ends. In DNA form, the CDR3 reads TGTGCCAGCAGCTTAGTGGGGCCGCGATCCTACGAGCAGTACTTC. It translates to CASSLVGPRSYEQYF.

This sequence joins TRBV5-4 and TRBJ1-6; D is perhaps TRBD1 (5 bases). CDR3 length equals 17 residues. Germline lookup yields CDR1 SGHNT and CDR2 YYREEE (reference sequence). V was shortened by 4 bases and J by 5 bases, with 19 bases between the two germline ends. The DNA for the CDR3 is TGTGCCAGCAGCCCTGGGGGGGTTTTAAAAGATAATTCACCCCTCCACTTT. Encoded protein: CASSPGGVLKDNSPLHF.

Note on this clone: The same CDR3 arises from other DNA sequences in this sample as well. V usage is TRBV19 and J usage is TRBJ1-1; D unresolved. The CDR3 extends over 13 amino acids. The V gene lost 4 bases and the J gene lost 0 bases, with 6 bases spanning the gap. Germline loops: CDR1 LNHDA, CDR2 SQIVND (reference sequence). The CDR3 spells CASSTTVNTEAFF. The CDR3 region has the DNA TGTGCCAGTAGTACGACTGTGAACACTGAAGCTTTCTTT. Complete variable domain (other parts from reference TRBV19 and TRBJ1-1): DGGITQSPKYLFRKEGQNVTLSCEQNLNHDAMYWYRQDPGQGLRLIYYSQIVNDFQKGDIAEGYSVSREKKESFPLTVTSAQKNPTAFYLCASSTTVNTEAFFGQGTRLTVV.

The chain uses TRBV6-5 and TRBJ2-6; the D gene is possibly TRBD2 (5 bases). Trimming shortened V by 0 bases and J by 2 bases, and 8 bases separated the two germline ends. The length of the CDR3 is 16 residues. The germline gives CDR1 MNHEY, CDR2 SVGAGI. The CDR3 DNA reads as TGTGCCAGCAGTTACTCGCACGGGACTGGGGCCAACGTCCTGACTTTC. Translated: CASSYSHGTGANVLTF.

The chain recombines TRBV24-1 with TRBJ1-1; D is unclear. Trimming cost V 4 bases and J 2 bases, with 25 bases left between them. In germline, CDR1 is KGHDR, CDR2 SFDVKD. The CDR3 runs 19 residues. CDR3 amino acids: CATSDQNPSAPKKNTEAFF. The CDR3 nucleotides are TGTGCCACCAGTGACCAAAATCCAAGCGCCCCGAAAAAAAACACTGAAGCTTTCTTT.

This chain joins TRBV27 and TRBJ2-1; TRBD2 aligns across 10 bases. The germline gives CDR1 MNHEY, CDR2 SMNVEV (reference sequence). With V trimmed by 2 bases and J by 5 bases, 21 bases remained unmatched. The CDR3 covers 21 residues. CDR3 sequence: CASSLKAEVSGGFRRDNEQFF. The CDR3 DNA reads as TGTGCCAGCAGTTTAAAGGCGGAGGTTAGCGGGGGGTTCAGAAGGGACAATGAGCAGTTCTTC.

The rearrangement joins TRBV28 to TRBJ2-5; D possibly uses TRBD1 or TRBD2 (7 bases each). The CDR3 spans 15 residues. V was cut by 3 bases and J by 2 bases, with 13 bases left in between. Per germline, CDR1 MDHEN and CDR2 SYDVKM. DNA of the CDR3: TGTGCCAGCAGTTTCCAGCGGGGACAGCAAGAGACCCAGTACTTC. This translates into CASSFQRGQQETQYF.

The J gene is TRBJ1-1, the V gene TRBV10-2; D call uncertain. V shed 6 bases and J shed 5 bases, with 10 bases lying between them. Germline CDR1 reads WSHSY; CDR2 reads SAAADI. The CDR3 contains 12 residues. This CDR3 is CASSRTATEAFF. CDR3 in DNA: TGCGCCAGCAGCCGAACTGCGACTGAAGCTTTCTTT.

V is TRBV5-1 and J is TRBJ2-1; D call uncertain. Trimming took 0 bases from V and 0 from J, leaving 10 bases between them. This CDR3 is 16 amino acids long. Germline lookup yields CDR1 SGHRS and CDR2 YFSETQ. The CDR3 is CASSLVSASSYNEQFF. In DNA form, the CDR3 reads TGCGCCAGCAGCTTGGTCTCCGCCAGCTCCTACAATGAGCAGTTCTTC.

The chain recombines TRBV9 with TRBJ1-2; 8 positions agree with TRBD1. J lost 4 bases, V lost 3 bases, and 8 bases had no gene match. CDR3 length: 15 residues. CDR1 and CDR2 from the germline V gene are SGDLS and YYNGEE. In nucleotides, the CDR3 is TGTGCCAGCAGCGAGACAGGGGTCCCCGGCTATGGCTACACCTTC. It translates to CASSETGVPGYGYTF.

Regarding this clone: At one end, the junction sequence differs from germline, possibly due to a read error. Within the sample, other DNA sequences also encode this same CDR3. The rearrangement joins TRBV2 to TRBJ1-1; 8 bases agree with TRBD1. This CDR3 has 13 residues. Germline assignment: CDR1 SNHLY and CDR2 FYNNEI. The CDR3 DNA follows: TGTGCCAGCAGGAAGACAGGGGACACTGAAGCCTTCTTT. Translating it yields CASRKTGDTEAFF.

The chain is built from TRBV5-5 and TRBJ2-7; D perhaps matches TRBD2 (6 bases). Germline CDR1 and CDR2: SGHKS and YYEKEE (reference sequence). The germline V and J ends were trimmed by 4 bases and 6 bases, with 17 bases remaining between them. The CDR3 runs to 14 residues. CDR3 in DNA: TGTGCCAGCAGCCGGGGGACCTCAGGGAGCGAGCAGTACGTC. This sequence encodes CASSRGTSGSEQYV.

Here the CDR3 DNA reads TGCGCCAGCAGCTTGCCTAGCGGGAGCACAGATACGCAGTATTTT. It encodes CASSLPSGSTDTQYF. V is TRBV5-1 and J is TRBJ2-3; 8 bases fit TRBD2. Germline V CDR1 and CDR2: SGHRS, YFSETQ. The CDR3 runs 15 residues. The V segment lost 1 base and the J segment 0 bases; nucleotides outside the gene matches: 1.